These T cell receptor beta chains were read from a single sample in a study of pediatric ulcerative colitis. Profiling relied on immunoSEQ multiplex PCR, and the TCRdb table lists in-frame clones only, not all of them. This table has 55,000 to 75,000 clones, 85% to 90% appearing once. Sample: blood. These receptors were taken from a boy between 5 and 17 years old with severe ulcerative colitis. Each CDR3 is given with its conserved first and last residue. The D gene is left open where the match is weak. The size entry is marked missing in some rows and otherwise reads once, few, many or a size class.

D gene: NA; clone size: NA; V gene: TRBV30; J gene: TRBJ2-1; CDR3 protein: CAWNLFSYNEQFF; CDR3 DNA: TGTGCCTGGAACCTTTTCTCCTACAATGAGCAGTTCTTC
D gene: NA; clone size: once; V gene: TRBV19; J gene: TRBJ1-2; CDR3 protein: CASSIEWQLYGYTF; CDR3 DNA: TGTGCCAGTAGTATAGAGTGGCAGCTCTATGGCTACACCTTC
D gene: TRBD2; clone size: NA; V gene: TRBV13; J gene: TRBJ2-1; CDR3 protein: CASSLANREAYEQFF; CDR3 DNA: TGTGCCAGCAGCTTAGCAAACCGGGAGGCGTATGAGCAGTTCTTC
D gene: TRBD1; clone size: NA; V gene: TRBV29-1; J gene: TRBJ1-1; CDR3 protein: CSGRQGAEKAFF; CDR3 DNA: TGCAGCGGACGACAGGGGGCTGAAAAAGCTTTCTTT
D gene: NA; clone size: NA; V gene: TRBV5-4; J gene: TRBJ2-7; CDR3 protein: CASSDARNEQYF; CDR3 DNA: TGTGCCAGCAGCGACGCCCGAAACGAGCAGTACTTC
D gene: TRBD2; clone size: NA; V gene: TRBV7-7; J gene: TRBJ2-2; CDR3 protein: CASSRTSGSQTGELFF; CDR3 DNA: TGTGCTAGCAGCCGGACTAGCGGGAGCCAGACCGGGGAGCTGTTTTTT
D gene: TRBD1; clone size: NA; V gene: TRBV5-6; J gene: TRBJ1-1; CDR3 protein: CASSPTGDTEAFF; CDR3 DNA: TGTGCCAGCAGCCCGACAGGGGACACTGAAGCTTTCTTT
D gene: TRBD2; clone size: few; V gene: TRBV10-1; J gene: TRBJ2-7; CDR3 protein: CASSALAGSNEQYF; CDR3 DNA: TGCGCCAGCAGTGCACTAGCGGGATCGAACGAGCAGTACTTC
D gene: TRBD2; clone size: NA; V gene: TRBV5-1; J gene: TRBJ2-3; CDR3 protein: CASSIGLATDTQYF; CDR3 DNA: TGCGCCAGCAGCATCGGACTAGCCACAGATACGCAGTATTTT
D gene: NA; clone size: once; V gene: TRBV11-1; J gene: TRBJ2-5; CDR3 protein: CASSLAYSGTETQYF; CDR3 DNA: TGTGCCAGCAGCTTAGCGTACTCAGGGACAGAGACCCAGTACTTC
D gene: NA; clone size: NA; V gene: TRBV11-2; J gene: TRBJ2-7; CDR3 protein: CASSLEPAGSSYEQYF; CDR3 DNA: TGTGCCAGCAGCTTAGAGCCAGCGGGCTCATCCTACGAGCAGTACTTC
D gene: TRBD2; clone size: NA; V gene: TRBV4-1; J gene: TRBJ2-3; CDR3 protein: CASSRLAGGSDTQYF; CDR3 DNA: TGCGCCAGCAGTCGACTAGCGGGAGGGTCGGATACGCAGTATTTT
D gene: NA; clone size: NA; V gene: TRBV19; J gene: TRBJ2-2; CDR3 protein: CASSIISANTGELFF; CDR3 DNA: TGTGCCAGTAGTATCATTTCGGCGAACACCGGGGAGCTGTTTTTT
D gene: NA; clone size: NA; V gene: TRBV4-2; J gene: TRBJ2-3; CDR3 protein: CASSHPGEGGADTQYF; CDR3 DNA: TGTGCCAGCAGCCACCCGGGGGAGGGGGGGGCAGATACGCAGTATTTT
D gene: NA; clone size: NA; V gene: TRBV7-2; J gene: TRBJ1-1; CDR3 protein: CASSPGLRTEAFF; CDR3 DNA: TGTGCCAGCAGCCCGGGGCTTCGCACTGAAGCTTTCTTT
D gene: NA; clone size: few; V gene: TRBV5-6; J gene: TRBJ1-3; CDR3 protein: CASSERKRSHVF; CDR3 DNA: TGTGCCAGCAGCGAACGCAAAAGGTCCCATGTCTTT
D gene: NA; clone size: NA; V gene: TRBV11-2; J gene: TRBJ2-5; CDR3 protein: CASSLIQETQYF; CDR3 DNA: TGTGCCAGCAGCCTAATCCAAGAGACCCAGTACTTC
D gene: TRBD2; clone size: NA; V gene: TRBV11-2; J gene: TRBJ2-1; CDR3 protein: CASSLGLAGAYNEQFF; CDR3 DNA: TGTGCCAGCAGCTTGGGACTAGCGGGAGCCTACAATGAGCAGTTCTTC
D gene: NA; clone size: once; V gene: TRBV7-6; J gene: TRBJ2-5; CDR3 protein: CASSPVGYQETQYF; CDR3 DNA: TGTGCCAGCAGCCCAGTTGGGTACCAAGAGACCCAGTACTTC
D gene: TRBD2; clone size: NA; V gene: TRBV4-3; J gene: TRBJ2-7; CDR3 protein: CASSPVSGRDYEQYF; CDR3 DNA: TGCGCCAGCAGCCCTGTGAGCGGGAGGGATTACGAGCAGTACTTC
D gene: NA; clone size: NA; V gene: TRBV30; J gene: TRBJ1-1; CDR3 protein: CAWMKGLNTEAFF; CDR3 DNA: TGTGCCTGGATGAAGGGCCTGAACACTGAAGCTTTCTTT
D gene: NA; clone size: NA; V gene: TRBV7-8; J gene: TRBJ2-5; CDR3 protein: CASSLGFRTGETQYF; CDR3 DNA: TGTGCCAGCAGCTTAGGGTTCCGCACAGGGGAGACCCAGTACTTC
D gene: NA; clone size: few; V gene: TRBV6-5; J gene: TRBJ2-7; CDR3 protein: CASSYDAGSYEQYF; CDR3 DNA: TGTGCCAGCAGTTACGATGCGGGCTCCTACGAGCAGTACTTC
D gene: TRBD2; clone size: NA; V gene: TRBV7-9; J gene: TRBJ2-1; CDR3 protein: CASSSQTSGNEQFF; CDR3 DNA: TGTGCCAGCAGCTCCCAGACTAGCGGGAATGAGCAGTTCTTC
D gene: NA; clone size: NA; V gene: TRBV5-4; J gene: TRBJ2-2; CDR3 protein: CASSLATEGQRELFF; CDR3 DNA: TGTGCCAGCAGCTTAGCTACGGAAGGCCAGAGGGAGCTGTTTTTT
D gene: TRBD2; clone size: NA; V gene: TRBV5-4; J gene: TRBJ2-7; CDR3 protein: CASSQISGSAYEQYF; CDR3 DNA: TGTGCCAGCAGCCAAATCAGCGGGAGCGCCTACGAGCAGTACTTC
D gene: NA; clone size: NA; V gene: TRBV30; J gene: TRBJ1-3; CDR3 protein: CAWIPTASGNTIYF; CDR3 DNA: TGTGCCTGGATCCCGACAGCCTCTGGAAACACCATATATTTT
D gene: NA; clone size: NA; V gene: TRBV6-1; J gene: TRBJ2-7; CDR3 protein: CASLLRSSYEQYF; CDR3 DNA: TGTGCCAGCCTCCTGCGGTCCTCCTACGAGCAGTACTTC
D gene: NA; clone size: NA; V gene: TRBV11-3; J gene: TRBJ2-5; CDR3 protein: CASSYRQETQYF; CDR3 DNA: TGTGCCAGCAGCTACCGTCAAGAGACCCAGTACTTC
D gene: TRBD2; clone size: NA; V gene: TRBV5-1; J gene: TRBJ2-1; CDR3 protein: CASSLGGGRDNEQFF; CDR3 DNA: TGCGCCAGCAGCTTGGGTGGCGGGAGGGACAATGAGCAGTTCTTC
D gene: NA; clone size: NA; V gene: TRBV9; J gene: TRBJ2-7; CDR3 protein: CASSEGRQNYEQYF; CDR3 DNA: TGTGCCAGCAGCGAGGGAAGACAGAACTACGAGCAGTACTTC